This entry concerns a single TCR beta chain. As processed by the authors: Estimates of nucleated cell counts were drawn from the amplification of reference gene primers. The data were produced by immunoSEQ multiplex PCR, yet TCRdb's version contains in-frame clones alone and is incomplete. V, J and clone size were drawn from that table, and D and trimming were deduced from the DNA. The sample has 130,000 or so clones; about 83% are singletons. This entry comes from a study of blood T cell repertoires in COVID-19. Looking at the study overall: The United States, Italy and Spain supplied acute and convalescent COVID-19 samples. T cells, B-cell-depleted T cells, or PBMCs supplied cDNA or gDNA.

CDR3 length equals 10 residues. Germline-derived CDR1 and CDR2 are DFQATT and SNEGSKA (reference sequence). Sequencing was carried out using peripheral blood. The chain links TRBV20-1 to TRBJ1-4, with TRBD1 as a possible D gene (6 bases). The TCR was taken from a man older than 75 with active or convalescent COVID-19. The CDR3 nucleotides are TGCAGCGCAGGGGAAGAAAAACTGTTTTTT. Translation gives CSAGEEKLFF.